Presented here are 7 T cell receptor beta chains from one specimen sequenced in a study of blood T cell repertoires in COVID-19. Sequencing was performed with immunoSEQ multiplex PCR; in TCRdb, only in-frame clones are kept and a portion is missing. The table includes about 130,000 clones, 80% to 90% detected once. Sequencing was done on a sample of peripheral blood. The receptors stem from a human donor in a cohort sampled during active COVID-19.

Comments on this clone: A read error may produce the germline difference seen at one junction end. The chain uses TRBV7-7 and TRBJ2-3; possibly TRBD1 for D (5 bases). The CDR3 consists of 16 residues. Germline CDR1 reads SSHAT; CDR2 reads FNYEAQ (reference sequence). CDR3 DNA sequence: TGTGCTAGCAGCTTAGTAGCAGGGTTAGGAACAGATACGCAGTATTTT. This sequence encodes CASSLVAGLGTDTQYF.

This clone came up a few times. V gene TRBV18 combines with J gene TRBJ2-3; D remains ambiguous. From germline, CDR1 is KGHSH and CDR2 LQKENI. V was clipped by 0 bases and J by 5 bases, with 9 bases between them. This CDR3 has 14 amino acids. CDR3 in amino acids: CASSPPVQRDTQYF. Written as DNA, the CDR3 is TGTGCCAGCTCACCACCGGTACAACGAGATACGCAGTATTTT. The full variable domain, rest sourced from reference TRBV18 and TRBJ2-3, is NAGVMQNPRHLVRRRGQEARLRCSPMKGHSHVYWYRQLPEEGLKFMVYLQKENIIDESGMPKERFSAEFPKEGPSILRIQQVVRGDSAAYFCASSPPVQRDTQYFGPGTRLTVL.

At least ten counts were recorded for this clone. The rearrangement joins TRBV3-1 (or the pseudogene TRBV3-2) to TRBJ1-5; a possible D gene is TRBD1 (6 bases). The V end was cut by 5 bases, the J end by 6 bases, with 17 bases between. The CDR3 covers 15 residues. From germline, CDR1 is LGHDT and CDR2 YNNKEL (reference sequence). As DNA, the CDR3 is TGTGCCAGCAGCGAGGCGAAGGGGGACGCTCAGCCCCAGCATTTT. Protein sequence: CASSEAKGDAQPQHF.

This sequence joins TRBV6-5 and TRBJ2-7; possibly TRBD1 for D (6 bases). V lost 8 bases and J 2 bases, leaving 16 bases between the germline ends. The CDR3 runs 14 residues. Germline V gene data show CDR1 as MNHEY and CDR2 as SVGAGI. Here the CDR3 reads CASSKVGTPYEQYF. The CDR3 DNA sequence: TGTGCCAGCTCCAAGGTGGGGACACCCTACGAGCAGTACTTC.

This chain uses TRBV24-1 with TRBJ2-7, with TRBD1 matching over 9 bases. CDR1 is KGHDR and CDR2 is SFDVKD in the germline V gene. This CDR3 has 22 residues. The V segment lost 4 bases and the J segment 0 bases; nucleotides outside the gene matches: 24. The CDR3 region is CATSDPDRGSLSDTQNSYEQYF. CDR3 coding DNA: TGTGCCACCAGTGACCCCGACAGGGGGTCTCTATCCGATACCCAAAACTCCTACGAGCAGTACTTC.

The chain couples TRBV5-1 to TRBJ2-2; 8 nucleotides agree with TRBD1. CDR1 and CDR2 from the germline V gene are SGHRS and YFSETQ. The V gene end was trimmed by 3 bases and the J gene end by 0 bases; junction bases not matched to a gene: 4. The CDR3 consists of 16 residues. CDR3 nucleotide sequence: TGCGCCAGCAGCTCCGGGACAGGTTCGAACACCGGGGAGCTGTTTTTT. This gives the protein CASSSGTGSNTGELFF.

This chain joins TRBV28 and TRBJ1-2; D might be TRBD1 (5 bases). The V gene's germline CDR1 is MDHEN and CDR2 SYDVKM. The length of the CDR3 is 15 residues. V was pared by 3 bases and J by 3 bases, with 14 bases between. The CDR3 DNA sequence: TGTGCCAGCAGTTTGTTAGGGGCACAAGACTATGGCTACACCTTC. Encoded protein: CASSLLGAQDYGYTF.